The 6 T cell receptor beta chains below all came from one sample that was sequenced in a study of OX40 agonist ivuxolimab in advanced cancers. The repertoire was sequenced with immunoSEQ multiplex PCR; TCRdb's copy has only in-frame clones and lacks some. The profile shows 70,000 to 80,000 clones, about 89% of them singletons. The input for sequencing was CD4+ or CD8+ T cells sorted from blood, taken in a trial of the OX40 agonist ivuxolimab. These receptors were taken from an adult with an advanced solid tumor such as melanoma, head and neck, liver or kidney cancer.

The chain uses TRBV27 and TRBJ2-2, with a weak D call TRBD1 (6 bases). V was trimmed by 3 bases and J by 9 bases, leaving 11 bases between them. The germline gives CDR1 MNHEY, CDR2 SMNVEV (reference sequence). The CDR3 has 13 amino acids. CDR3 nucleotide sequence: TGTGCCAGCAGTTTCACAGGGTCGCGGGAGCTGTTTTTT. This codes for CASSFTGSRELFF.

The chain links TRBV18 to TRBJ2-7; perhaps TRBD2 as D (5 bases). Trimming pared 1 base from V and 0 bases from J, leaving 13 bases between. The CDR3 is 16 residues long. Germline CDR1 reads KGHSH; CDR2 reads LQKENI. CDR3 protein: CASSPRESGVSYEQYF. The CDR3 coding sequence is TGTGCCAGCTCACCACGGGAAAGCGGAGTCTCCTACGAGCAGTACTTC.

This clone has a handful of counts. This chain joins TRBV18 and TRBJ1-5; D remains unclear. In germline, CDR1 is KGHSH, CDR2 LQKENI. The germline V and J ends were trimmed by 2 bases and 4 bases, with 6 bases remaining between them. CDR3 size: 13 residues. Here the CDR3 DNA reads TGTGCCAGCTCACCATTTGAAAATCAGCCCCAGCATTTT. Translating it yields CASSPFENQPQHF.

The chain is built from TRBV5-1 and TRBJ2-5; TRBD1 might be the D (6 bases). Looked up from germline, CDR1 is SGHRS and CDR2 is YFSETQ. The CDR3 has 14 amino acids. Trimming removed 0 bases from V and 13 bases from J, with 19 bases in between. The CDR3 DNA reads TGCGCCAGCAGCTTGGGACAGGCCCGTAGCAGACGGTACTTC. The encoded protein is CASSLGQARSRRYF. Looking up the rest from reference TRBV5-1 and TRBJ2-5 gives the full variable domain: KAGVTQTPRYLIKTRGQQVTLSCSPISGHRSVSWYQQTPGQGLQFLFEYFSETQRNKGNFPGRFSGRQFSNSRSEMNVSTLELGDSALYLCASSLGQARSRRYFGPGTRLLVL.

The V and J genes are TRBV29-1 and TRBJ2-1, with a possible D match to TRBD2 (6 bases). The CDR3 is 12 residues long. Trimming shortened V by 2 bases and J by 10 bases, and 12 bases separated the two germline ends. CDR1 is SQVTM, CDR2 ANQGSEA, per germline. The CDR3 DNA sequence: TGCAGCGTTGAACCCGGGAGCAACGAGCAGTTCTTC. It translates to CSVEPGSNEQFF.

The CDR3 is CASSQGAGTSYEQYF. CDR3 DNA sequence: TGTGCCAGCAGTCAAGGGGCAGGGACTTCCTACGAGCAGTACTTC. J is TRBJ2-7 and V is TRBV7-2, with D possibly TRBD2 on 6 matching bases. V was pared by 6 bases and J by 1 base, with 16 bases between. This CDR3 has 15 amino acids. CDR1 is SGHTA, CDR2 FQGNSA, per germline.